This T cell receptor (beta chain) is from a study of a mutant IDH1 vaccine in newly diagnosed glioma. About the study: Before enrollment, the patients had been treated with radiotherapy alone, temozolomide alone, or both together. Most of them had received both.

This sample's time point: week 47, end of study. Doses comprised 300 ug of mutant IDH1 20-mer peptide each, plus topical imiquimod. The V end was cut by 0 bases, the J end by 3 bases, with 8 bases between. The CDR3 contains 14 residues. Germline CDR1 is SGDLS and CDR2 is YYNGEE. Worth noting for this clone: Its antigen is still unknown.

Here immunoSEQ multiplex PCR was the method, and the copy in TCRdb shows in-frame clones only, minus some. The sample lists about 60,000 clones; roughly four fifths were seen once. The receptor's source is a woman in her 50s with glioma. This sequence joins TRBV9 and TRBJ2-3, with D unclear. Sequencing used PBMCs, obtained from a glioma patient whose treatment included an IDH1 peptide vaccine. The CDR3 region has the DNA TGTGCCAGCAGCGTAGAACTATTAACAGATACGCAGTATTTT. Translating it yields CASSVELLTDTQYF. The full variable domain, its missing parts supplied by reference TRBV9 and TRBJ2-3, is DSGVTQTPKHLITATGQRVTLRCSPRSGDLSVYWYQQSLDQGLQFLIQYYNGEERAKGNILERFSAQQFPDLHSELNLSSLELGDSALYFCASSVELLTDTQYFGPGTRLTVL.